A single sample gave rise to the 11 T cell receptor beta chains below, sequenced in a study of CD8 T cells in Susac syndrome. RNA amounts of about 0.5 to 1 ug underwent reverse transcription with random hexamers. TCRdb independently ran MiXCR on the immunoSEQ multiplex PCR reads; one entry per CDR3 protein. The table lists roughly 170,000 distinct CDR3 sequences, approximately 95% of them singletons. The source material was CD4+ T cells from PBMCs. The receptors originated from a human donor with multiple sclerosis.

The gene calls are TRBV11-2 and TRBJ2-7, with unresolved D. The CDR3 consists of 13 residues. CDR1 and CDR2 (germline): SGHAT, FQNNGV. V dropped 3 bases and J dropped 0 bases, with 6 bases sitting between them. CDR3 sequence (DNA): TGTGCCAGCAGCTTGCTAGTCTCCTACGAGCAGTACTTC. Translating it yields CASSLLVSYEQYF.

The rearrangement links TRBV7-3 to TRBJ2-6; 9 positions agree with TRBD1. The CDR3 runs to 16 residues. V dropped 4 bases and J dropped 2; count of bases not matched to a gene: 3. The germline V gene has CDR1 SGHTA and CDR2 FQGTGA. The DNA for the CDR3 is TGTGCCAGCAGCTGGGACAGGGCGGCTGGGGCCAACGTCCTGACTTTC. It specifies CASSWDRAAGANVLTF.

The rearrangement uses TRBV30 and TRBJ1-2, with D tentatively TRBD1 (6 bases). Trimming cost V 0 bases and J 7 bases, with 15 bases left between them. CDR1 is GTSNPN, CDR2 SVGIG, per germline (reference sequence). This CDR3 has 14 amino acids. Here the CDR3 DNA reads TGTGCCTGGAGTGTAGGCTGGACAGTGGGTGGCTACACCTTC. Its protein is CAWSVGWTVGGYTF.

The chain carries TRBV18 and TRBJ2-7; D is unresolved. Deletions cut 1 base from V and 2 bases from J, with 9 bases between. This CDR3 spans 14 amino acids. Germline CDR1 is KGHSH and CDR2 is LQKENI. The CDR3 loop reads CASSPRYGPYEQYF. The CDR3 coding sequence is TGTGCCAGCTCACCACGTTACGGTCCCTACGAGCAGTACTTC.

The chain employs TRBV5-1 and TRBJ2-3, with D possibly called TRBD1 or TRBD2 (5 bases each). The germline V gene encodes CDR1 SGHRS and CDR2 YFSETQ. V lost 4 bases and J 0 bases, leaving 15 bases between the germline ends. This CDR3 has 16 residues. CDR3 region: CASSPGAAVSTDTQYF. The CDR3 nucleotides are TGCGCCAGCAGCCCCGGGGCGGCAGTCAGCACAGATACGCAGTATTTT.

The chain is built from TRBV30 and TRBJ1-2, with D hard to call. V shed 3 bases and J shed 4 bases, with 6 bases lying between them. The germline gives CDR1 GTSNPN, CDR2 SVGIG (reference sequence). This CDR3 comprises 11 residues. The CDR3 region is CAWSQGYGYTF. The CDR3 nucleotides are TGTGCCTGGAGCCAAGGCTATGGCTACACCTTC. Full variable domain (outside the CDR3, taken from reference TRBV30 and TRBJ1-2): SQTIHQWPATLVQPVGSPLSLECTVEGTSNPNLYWYRQAAGRGLQLLFYSVGIGQISSEVPQNLSASRPQDRQFILSSKKLLLSDSGFYLCAWSQGYGYTFGSGTRLTVV.

The chain has TRBV5-1 and TRBJ2-1; 8 bases are a match to TRBD2. V trimming: 0 bases; J trimming: 8 bases; junction bases outside the gene matches: 7. CDR1 and CDR2 (germline): SGHRS, YFSETQ. CDR3 size: 15 residues. The DNA of the CDR3 is TGCGCCAGCAGCTTGGGAGCGGGAGAAGTCGATGAGCAGTTCTTC. Amino acid sequence: CASSLGAGEVDEQFF.

DNA for the CDR3: TGTGCCAGCAGACTATCCTCCGGAGTGGCCGGGGAGCTGTTTTTT. It specifies CASRLSSGVAGELFF. The chain carries TRBV27 and TRBJ2-2; no reliable D call. CDR3 length equals 15 residues. CDR1 and CDR2 (germline): MNHEY, SMNVEV (reference sequence). Trimming stripped 6 bases from V and 6 bases from J, with 17 bases between.

This clonotype was observed a handful of times. CDR3 DNA: TGTGCCAGCAGTCAAAGCTCTGGGGCCAACGTCCTGACTTTC. Its protein product is CASSQSSGANVLTF. The chain uses TRBV5-4 and TRBJ2-6; D is unclear. From germline, CDR1 is SGHNT and CDR2 YYREEE (reference sequence). V lost 5 bases to trimming and J lost 0 bases, with 6 bases between them. The CDR3 runs 14 residues.

The chain links TRBV10-2 to TRBJ2-1; D assignment may be TRBD1 or TRBD2 (5 bases each). The V gene's germline CDR1 is WSHSY and CDR2 SAAADI. This CDR3 comprises 12 residues. V gave up 6 bases and J gave up 8 bases, with 11 bases separating them. In DNA form, the CDR3 reads TGCGCCAGCAGAACCCCGGGACATGAGCAGTTCTTC. Translated, it gives CASRTPGHEQFF.

The chain couples TRBV5-1 to TRBJ1-1; D unclear. There are 14 residues in the CDR3. Trimming shortened V by 1 base and J by 5 bases, and 12 bases separated the two germline ends. Germline assignment: CDR1 SGHRS and CDR2 YFSETQ. The CDR3 loop reads CASSLREGRTEAFF. CDR3 in DNA: TGCGCCAGCAGCTTGAGGGAGGGTCGAACTGAAGCTTTCTTT.